This entry describes one T cell receptor (beta chain). Its antigen is not known. A minimum of 7 million PBMCs was isolated per sample. Trimming cost V 5 bases and J 3 bases, with 13 bases left between them. The CDR3 extends over 14 amino acids. Germline-derived CDR1 and CDR2 are MNHEY and SVGAGI. Sample-barcoded 5' priming and a J-beta primer mix drove a second PCR of roughly 7 to 11 cycles. A single record per CDR3 protein comes from TCRdb applying MiXCR to the 5' RACE reads. The top ten hold around 4% of the sample, which has about 1.5 million distinct CDR3 sequences, approximately 42% seen once. The record originates from a study of blood T cells in healthy people across ages. As for the study in general: Per two T cells, about one barcoded beta molecule was captured through template switching.

Whole-study results and caveats: More naive CD4+ cells and higher diversity were found in long-lived than in aged donors. Shifts in expanded clonotypes may have been confounded by donor CMV status, which was unknown.

The sequence derives from a woman younger than 30 in good health. V gene TRBV6-5 combines with J gene TRBJ1-1, with D possibly TRBD1 on 5 matching bases. The specimen was blood. The CDR3 spells CASSTGWGDTEAFF. The CDR3 bases are TGTGCCAGCAGTACTGGGTGGGGGGACACTGAAGCTTTCTTT.